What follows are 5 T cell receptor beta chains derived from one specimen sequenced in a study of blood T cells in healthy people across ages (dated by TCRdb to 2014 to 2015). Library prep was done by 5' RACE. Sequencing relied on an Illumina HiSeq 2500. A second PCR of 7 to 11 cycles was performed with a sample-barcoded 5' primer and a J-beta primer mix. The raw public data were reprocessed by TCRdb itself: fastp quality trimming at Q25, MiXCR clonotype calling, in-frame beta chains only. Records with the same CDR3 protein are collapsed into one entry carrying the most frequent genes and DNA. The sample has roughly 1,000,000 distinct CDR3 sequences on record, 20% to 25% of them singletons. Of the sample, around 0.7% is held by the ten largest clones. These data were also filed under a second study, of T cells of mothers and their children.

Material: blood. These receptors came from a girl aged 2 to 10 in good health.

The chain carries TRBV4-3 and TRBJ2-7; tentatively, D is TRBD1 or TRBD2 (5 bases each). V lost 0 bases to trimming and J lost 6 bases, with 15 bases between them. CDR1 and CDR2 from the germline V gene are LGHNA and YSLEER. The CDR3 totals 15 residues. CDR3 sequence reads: CASSQEGTSAFEQYF. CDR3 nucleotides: TGCGCCAGCAGCCAAGAAGGGACCTCGGCCTTCGAGCAGTACTTC.

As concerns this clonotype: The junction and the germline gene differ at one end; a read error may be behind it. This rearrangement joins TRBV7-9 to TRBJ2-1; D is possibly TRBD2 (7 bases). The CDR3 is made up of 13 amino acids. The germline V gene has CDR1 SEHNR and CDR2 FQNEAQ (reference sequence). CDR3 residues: CASSRSGGNERFF. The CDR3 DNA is TGTGCCAGCAGCCGGTCGGGGGGCAATGAGCGGTTCTTC.

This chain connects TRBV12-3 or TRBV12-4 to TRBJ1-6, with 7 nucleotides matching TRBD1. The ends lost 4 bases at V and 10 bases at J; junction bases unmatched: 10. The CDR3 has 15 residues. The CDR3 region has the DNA TGTGCCAGCAGTTCCCTCAGGGGGACAGAATCACCCCTCCACTTT. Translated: CASSSLRGTESPLHF.

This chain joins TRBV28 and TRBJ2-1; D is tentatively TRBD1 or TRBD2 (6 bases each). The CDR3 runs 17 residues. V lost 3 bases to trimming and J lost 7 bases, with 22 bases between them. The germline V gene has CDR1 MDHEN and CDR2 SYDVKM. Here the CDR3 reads CASSLNPLGGGWNEQFF. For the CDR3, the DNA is TGTGCCAGCAGTTTGAATCCTCTGGGGGGCGGATGGAATGAGCAGTTCTTC.

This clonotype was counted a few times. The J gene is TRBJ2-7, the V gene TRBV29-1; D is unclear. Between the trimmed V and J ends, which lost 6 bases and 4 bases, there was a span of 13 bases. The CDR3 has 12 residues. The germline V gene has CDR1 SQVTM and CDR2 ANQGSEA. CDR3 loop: CSVHAQNYEQYF. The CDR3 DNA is TGCAGCGTGCACGCCCAGAATTACGAGCAGTACTTC.